These 2 T cell receptor beta chains originate from one sample sequenced in a study of shared clonotypes between healthy human individuals. Assay used: immunoSEQ multiplex PCR; TCRdb lists only in-frame clones, some missing. The profile covers about 1 million clones, with under 80% appearing a single time and nearly 1.5% taken by the ten largest. The sample consisted of memory CD4+ T cells sorted from blood. Subset specified: CD45RA-negative fraction. These TCRs come from a man in his late teens or twenties in good health.

CDR3 sequence reads: CASSFGQNYEQYF. The CDR3 bases are TGTGCCAGCAGCTTTGGACAGAACTACGAGCAGTACTTC. This rearrangement joins TRBV7-2 to TRBJ2-7; D may be TRBD1 (6 bases). Germline CDR1 reads SGHTA; CDR2 reads FQGNSA. This CDR3 contains 13 residues. Trimming took off 3 bases at V and 3 bases at J, with 9 bases between the two ends.

DNA of the CDR3: TGTGCCAACCGACAGGAGTTGAACACTGAAGCTTTCTTT. Translation: CANRQELNTEAFF. The rearrangement joins TRBV10-3 to TRBJ1-1; tentative D call: TRBD1 (6 bases). With 10 bases removed from V and 0 bases from J, the gap between germline ends came to 12 bases. Per germline, CDR1 ENHRY and CDR2 SYGVKD. CDR3 length: 13 residues.